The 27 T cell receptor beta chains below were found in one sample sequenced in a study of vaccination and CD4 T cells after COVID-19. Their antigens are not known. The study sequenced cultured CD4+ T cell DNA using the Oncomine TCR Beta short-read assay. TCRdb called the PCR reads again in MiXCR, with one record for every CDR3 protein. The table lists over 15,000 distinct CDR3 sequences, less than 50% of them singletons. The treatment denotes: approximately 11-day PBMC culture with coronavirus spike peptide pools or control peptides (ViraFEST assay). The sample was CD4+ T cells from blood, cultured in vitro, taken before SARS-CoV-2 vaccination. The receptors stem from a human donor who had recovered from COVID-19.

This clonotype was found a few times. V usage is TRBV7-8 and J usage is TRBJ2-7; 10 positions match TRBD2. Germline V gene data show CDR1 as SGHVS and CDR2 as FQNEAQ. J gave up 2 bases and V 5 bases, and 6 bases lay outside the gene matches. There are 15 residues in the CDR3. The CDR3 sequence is CASSTGLAYPYEQYF. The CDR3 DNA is TGTGCCAGCAGCACGGGACTAGCGTACCCCTACGAGCAGTACTTC.

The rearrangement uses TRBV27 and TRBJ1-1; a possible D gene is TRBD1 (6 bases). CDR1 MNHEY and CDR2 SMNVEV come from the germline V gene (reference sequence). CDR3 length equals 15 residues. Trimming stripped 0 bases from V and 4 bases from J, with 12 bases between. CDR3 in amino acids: CASSLSRGAITEAFF. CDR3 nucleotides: TGTGCCAGCAGTTTATCCCGGGGGGCTATCACTGAAGCTTTCTTT.

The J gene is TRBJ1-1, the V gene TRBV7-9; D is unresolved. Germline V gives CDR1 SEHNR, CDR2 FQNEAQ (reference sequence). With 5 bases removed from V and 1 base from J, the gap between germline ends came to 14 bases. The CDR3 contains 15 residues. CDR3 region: CASSLRPDGNTEAFF. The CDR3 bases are TGTGCCAGCAGCCTACGCCCGGACGGGAACACTGAAGCTTTCTTT.

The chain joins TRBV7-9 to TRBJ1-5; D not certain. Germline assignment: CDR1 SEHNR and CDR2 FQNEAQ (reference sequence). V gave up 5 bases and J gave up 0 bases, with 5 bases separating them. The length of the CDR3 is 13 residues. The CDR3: CASSPSSNQPQHF. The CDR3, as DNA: TGTGCCAGCAGCCCAAGTAGCAATCAGCCCCAGCATTTT.

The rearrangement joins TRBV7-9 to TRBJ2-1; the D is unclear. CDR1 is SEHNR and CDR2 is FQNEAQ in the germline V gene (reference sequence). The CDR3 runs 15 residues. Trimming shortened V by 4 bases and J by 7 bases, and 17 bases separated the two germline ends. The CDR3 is CASSSSGFGNNEQFF. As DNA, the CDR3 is TGTGCCAGCAGCTCCTCAGGCTTTGGGAATAATGAGCAGTTCTTC.

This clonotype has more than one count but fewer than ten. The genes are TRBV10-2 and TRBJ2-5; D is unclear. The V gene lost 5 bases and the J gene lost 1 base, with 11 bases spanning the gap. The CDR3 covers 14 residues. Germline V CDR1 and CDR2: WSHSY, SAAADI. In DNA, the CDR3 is TGCGCCAGCAGTCCTCCTCCTGGCCAAGAGACCCAGTACTTC. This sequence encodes CASSPPPGQETQYF.

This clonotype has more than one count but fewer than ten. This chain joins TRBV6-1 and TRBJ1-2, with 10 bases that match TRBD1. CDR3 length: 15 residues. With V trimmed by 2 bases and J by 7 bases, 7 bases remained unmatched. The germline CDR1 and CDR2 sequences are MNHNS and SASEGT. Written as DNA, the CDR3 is TGTGCCAGCAGTGAATTGGACAGGGGGAGGGGTGGCTACACCTTC. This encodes CASSELDRGRGGYTF.

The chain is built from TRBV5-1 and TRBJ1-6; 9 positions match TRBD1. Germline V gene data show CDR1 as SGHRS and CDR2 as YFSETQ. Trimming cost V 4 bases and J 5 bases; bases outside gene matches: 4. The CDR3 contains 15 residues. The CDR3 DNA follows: TGCGCCAGCAGCGCGGGGACAGGGAATAATTCACCCCTCCACTTT. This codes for CASSAGTGNNSPLHF.

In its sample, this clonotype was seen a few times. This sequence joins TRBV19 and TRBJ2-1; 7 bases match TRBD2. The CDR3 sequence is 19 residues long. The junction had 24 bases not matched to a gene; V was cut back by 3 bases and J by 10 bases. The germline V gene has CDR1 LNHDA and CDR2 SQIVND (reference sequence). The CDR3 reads CASSIDTKGTRSVGGEQFF. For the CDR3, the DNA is TGTGCCAGTAGTATCGACACAAAAGGGACGAGGTCGGTCGGGGGGGAGCAGTTCTTC.

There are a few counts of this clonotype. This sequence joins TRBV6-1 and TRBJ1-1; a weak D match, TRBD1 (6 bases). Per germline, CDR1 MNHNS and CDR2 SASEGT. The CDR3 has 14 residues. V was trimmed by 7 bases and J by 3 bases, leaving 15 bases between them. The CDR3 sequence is CASTLQGWDTEAFF. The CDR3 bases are TGTGCCAGCACCCTACAGGGTTGGGACACTGAAGCTTTCTTT.

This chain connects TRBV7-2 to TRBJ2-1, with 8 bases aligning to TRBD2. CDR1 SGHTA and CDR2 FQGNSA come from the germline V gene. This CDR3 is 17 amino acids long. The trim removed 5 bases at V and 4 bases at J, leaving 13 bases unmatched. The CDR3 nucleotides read TGTGCCAGCAGCACCCGGAGTAGCGGGGTCATTTACAATGAGCAGTTCTTC. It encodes CASSTRSSGVIYNEQFF.

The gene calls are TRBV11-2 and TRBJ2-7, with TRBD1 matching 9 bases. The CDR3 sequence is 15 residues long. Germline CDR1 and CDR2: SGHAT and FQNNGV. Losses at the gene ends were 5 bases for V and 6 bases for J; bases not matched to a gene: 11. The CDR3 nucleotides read TGTGCCAGCAGCAAGAACCGGGACAGGGTCTCCGAGCAGTACTTC. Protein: CASSKNRDRVSEQYF. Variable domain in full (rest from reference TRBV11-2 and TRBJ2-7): EAGVAQSPRYKIIEKRQSVAFWCNPISGHATLYWYQQILGQGPKLLIQFQNNGVVDDSQLPKDRFSAERLKGVDSTLKIQPAKLEDSAVYLCASSKNRDRVSEQYFGPGTRLTVT.

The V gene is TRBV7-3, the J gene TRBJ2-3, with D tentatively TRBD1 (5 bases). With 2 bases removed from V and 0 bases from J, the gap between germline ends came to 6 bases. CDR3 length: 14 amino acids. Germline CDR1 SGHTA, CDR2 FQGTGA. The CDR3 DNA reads TGTGCCAGCAGCTTAGGACATAGCACAGATACGCAGTATTTT. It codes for CASSLGHSTDTQYF.

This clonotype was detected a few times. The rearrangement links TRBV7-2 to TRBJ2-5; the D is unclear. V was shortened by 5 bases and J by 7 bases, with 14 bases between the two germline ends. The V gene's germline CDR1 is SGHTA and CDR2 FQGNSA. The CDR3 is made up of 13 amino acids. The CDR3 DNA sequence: TGTGCCAGCAGCCGTGCTAGAGAGGCGACCCAGTACTTC. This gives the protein CASSRAREATQYF. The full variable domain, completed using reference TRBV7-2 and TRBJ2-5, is GAGVSQSPSNKVTEKGKDVELRCDPISGHTALYWYRQSLGQGLEFLIYFQGNSAPDKSGLPSDRFSAERTGGSVSTLTIQRTQQEDSAVYLCASSRAREATQYFGPGTRLLVL.

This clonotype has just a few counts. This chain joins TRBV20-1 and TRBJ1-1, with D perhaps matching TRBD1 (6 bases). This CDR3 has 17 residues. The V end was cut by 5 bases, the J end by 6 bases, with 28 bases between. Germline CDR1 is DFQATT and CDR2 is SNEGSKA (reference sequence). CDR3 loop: CSARKPRTAREGAEAFF. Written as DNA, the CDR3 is TGCAGTGCTCGGAAACCGAGGACAGCCCGCGAGGGGGCTGAAGCTTTCTTT.

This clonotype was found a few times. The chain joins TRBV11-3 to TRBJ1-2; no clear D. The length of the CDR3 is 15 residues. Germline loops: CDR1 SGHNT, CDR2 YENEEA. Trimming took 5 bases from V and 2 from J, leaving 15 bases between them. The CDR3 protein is CASSPGSVGNYGYTF. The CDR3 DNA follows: TGTGCCAGCAGCCCCGGATCTGTGGGGAACTATGGCTACACCTTC.

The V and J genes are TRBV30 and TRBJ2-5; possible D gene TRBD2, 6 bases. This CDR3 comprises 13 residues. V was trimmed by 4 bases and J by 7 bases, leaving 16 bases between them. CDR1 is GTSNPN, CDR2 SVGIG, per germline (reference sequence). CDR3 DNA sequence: TGTGCCTGGACCTGGGACTCGGAAGGGACCCAGTACTTC. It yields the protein CAWTWDSEGTQYF.

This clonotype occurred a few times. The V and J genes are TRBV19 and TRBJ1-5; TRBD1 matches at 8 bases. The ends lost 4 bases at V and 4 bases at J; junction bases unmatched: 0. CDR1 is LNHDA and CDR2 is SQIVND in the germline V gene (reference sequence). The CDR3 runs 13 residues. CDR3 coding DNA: TGTGCCAGTAGTAGACAGGGGAATCAGCCCCAGCATTTT. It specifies CASSRQGNQPQHF. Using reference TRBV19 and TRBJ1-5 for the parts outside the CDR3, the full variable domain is DGGITQSPKYLFRKEGQNVTLSCEQNLNHDAMYWYRQDPGQGLRLIYYSQIVNDFQKGDIAEGYSVSREKKESFPLTVTSAQKNPTAFYLCASSRQGNQPQHFGDGTRLSIL.

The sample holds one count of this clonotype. CDR3 in amino acids: CASSLRVGGGTEAFF. CDR3 sequence (DNA): TGTGCCAGCAGCTTACGCGTCGGGGGAGGAACTGAAGCTTTCTTT. The V and J genes are TRBV7-8 and TRBJ1-1; D is possibly TRBD1 (5 bases). The germline V gene has CDR1 SGHVS and CDR2 FQNEAQ. CDR3 length equals 15 residues. The germline V and J ends were trimmed by 2 bases and 5 bases, with 15 bases remaining between them.

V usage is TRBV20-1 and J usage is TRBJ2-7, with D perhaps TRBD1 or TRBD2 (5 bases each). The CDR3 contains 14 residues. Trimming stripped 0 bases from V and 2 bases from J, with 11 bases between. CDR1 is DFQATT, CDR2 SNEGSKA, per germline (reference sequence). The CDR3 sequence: CSAREGTVTYEQYF. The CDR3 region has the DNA TGCAGTGCTAGAGAGGGGACGGTGACCTACGAGCAGTACTTC.

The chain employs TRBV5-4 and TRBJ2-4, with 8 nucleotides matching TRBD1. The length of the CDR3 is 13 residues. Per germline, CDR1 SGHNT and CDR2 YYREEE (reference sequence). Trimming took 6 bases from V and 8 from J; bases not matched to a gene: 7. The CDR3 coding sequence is TGTGCCAGCAACAAGGACAGGGCGGACATTCAGTACTTC. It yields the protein CASNKDRADIQYF.

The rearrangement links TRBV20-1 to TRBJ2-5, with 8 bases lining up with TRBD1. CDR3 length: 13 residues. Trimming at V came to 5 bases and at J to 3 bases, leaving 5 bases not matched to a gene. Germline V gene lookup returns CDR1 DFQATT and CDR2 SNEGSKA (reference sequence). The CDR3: CSAFQDREETQYF. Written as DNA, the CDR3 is TGCAGTGCTTTTCAGGACAGGGAAGAGACCCAGTACTTC.

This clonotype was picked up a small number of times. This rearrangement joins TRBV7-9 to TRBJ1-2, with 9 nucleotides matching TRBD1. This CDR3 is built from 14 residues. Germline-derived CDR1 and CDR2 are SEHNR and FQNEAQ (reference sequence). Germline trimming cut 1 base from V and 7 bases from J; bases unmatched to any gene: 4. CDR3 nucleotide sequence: TGTGCCAGCAGCTTAGATAGGGACAGGGCTGGCTACACCTTC. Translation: CASSLDRDRAGYTF.

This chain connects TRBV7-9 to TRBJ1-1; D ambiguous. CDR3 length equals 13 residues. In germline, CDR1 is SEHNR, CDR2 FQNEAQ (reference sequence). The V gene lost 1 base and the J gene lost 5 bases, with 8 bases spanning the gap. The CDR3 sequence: CASSLEDGTEAFF. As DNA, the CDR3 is TGTGCCAGCAGCTTAGAGGACGGTACTGAAGCTTTCTTT.

The CDR3 here is CASSTRDGYGYTF. The CDR3, as DNA: TGTGCCAGCAGTACCAGAGACGGCTATGGCTACACCTTC. The chain combines TRBV27 with TRBJ1-2; no reliable D call. The germline gives CDR1 MNHEY, CDR2 SMNVEV (reference sequence). The CDR3 totals 13 residues. V was shortened by 5 bases and J by 4 bases, with 11 bases between the two germline ends.

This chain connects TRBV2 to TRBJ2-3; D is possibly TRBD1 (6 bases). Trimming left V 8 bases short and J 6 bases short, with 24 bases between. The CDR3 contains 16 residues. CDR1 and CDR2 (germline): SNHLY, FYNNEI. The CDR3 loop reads CASSSRTVPSSDTQYF. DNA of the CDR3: TGTGCCAGCTCTAGTAGGACAGTACCATCTTCGGATACGCAGTATTTT.

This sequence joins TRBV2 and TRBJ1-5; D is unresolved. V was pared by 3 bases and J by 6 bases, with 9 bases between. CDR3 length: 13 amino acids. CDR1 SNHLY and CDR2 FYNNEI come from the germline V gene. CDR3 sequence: CASSEGMSQPQHF. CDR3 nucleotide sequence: TGTGCCAGCAGTGAGGGGATGAGTCAGCCCCAGCATTTT.